Sequencing of this T cell receptor beta chain was carried out in a study of cytomegalovirus exposure and HLA in healthy donors. Study results and caveats: Within an earlier analysis, most TCR beta V segments proved productive either about 90% or about 30% of the time. 150 to 200 TCR beta chains were listed as cytomegalovirus-associated.

The PCR ran on 60 Vbeta and 13 Jbeta primers. The protocol was immunoSEQ multiplex PCR, while the TCRdb copy is restricted to in-frame clones and leaves out a portion. This table holds around 150,000 clones, around 80% found once. As concerns this clone: What it binds is unknown.

This CDR3 contains 14 residues. CDR1 is MGHRA and CDR2 is YSYEKL in the germline V gene. V was trimmed by 1 base and J by 1 base, leaving 5 bases between them. The specimen was PBMCs. The sequence was obtained from a man aged 25 to 45 in good health and CMV-seronegative. V and J are TRBV4-1 and TRBJ1-5; D unresolved. The CDR3 DNA follows: TGCGCCAGCAGCCAAGTACAAAGCAATCAGCCCCAGCATTTT. Translated, it gives CASSQVQSNQPQHF.